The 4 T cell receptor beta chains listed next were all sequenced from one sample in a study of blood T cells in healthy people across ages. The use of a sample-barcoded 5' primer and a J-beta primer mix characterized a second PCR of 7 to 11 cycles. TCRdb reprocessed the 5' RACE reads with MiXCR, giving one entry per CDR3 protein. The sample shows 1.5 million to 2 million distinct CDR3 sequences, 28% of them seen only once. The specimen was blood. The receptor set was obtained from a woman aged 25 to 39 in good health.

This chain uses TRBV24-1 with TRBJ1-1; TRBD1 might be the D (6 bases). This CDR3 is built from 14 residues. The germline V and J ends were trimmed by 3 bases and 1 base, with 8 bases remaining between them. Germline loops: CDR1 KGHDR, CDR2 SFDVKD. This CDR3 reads CATSDLDRNTEAFF. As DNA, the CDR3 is TGTGCCACCAGTGATCTGGACAGGAACACTGAAGCTTTCTTT.

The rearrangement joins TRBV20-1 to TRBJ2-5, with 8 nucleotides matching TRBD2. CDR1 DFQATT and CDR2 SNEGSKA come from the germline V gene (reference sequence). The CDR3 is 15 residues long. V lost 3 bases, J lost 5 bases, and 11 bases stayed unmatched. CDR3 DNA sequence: TGCAGTGCTAGCCAGCGGGGGATGAATTTGGAGACCCAGTACTTC. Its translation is CSASQRGMNLETQYF.

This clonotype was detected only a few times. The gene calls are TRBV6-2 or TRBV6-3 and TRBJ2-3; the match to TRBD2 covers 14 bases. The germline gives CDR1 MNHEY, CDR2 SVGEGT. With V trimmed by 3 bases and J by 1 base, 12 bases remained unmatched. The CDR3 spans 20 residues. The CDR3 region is CASSYPFTGLAGVGTDTQYF. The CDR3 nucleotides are TGTGCCAGCAGTTATCCGTTCACGGGACTAGCGGGAGTCGGCACAGATACGCAGTATTTT.

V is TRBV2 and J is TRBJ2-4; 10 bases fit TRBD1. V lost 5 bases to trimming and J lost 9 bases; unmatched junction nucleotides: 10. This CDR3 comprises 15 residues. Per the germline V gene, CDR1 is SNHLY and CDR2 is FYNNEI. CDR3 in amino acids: CASSRSGTGEGIQYF. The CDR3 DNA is TGTGCCAGCAGTCGCTCCGGGACAGGGGAGGGCATTCAGTACTTC.